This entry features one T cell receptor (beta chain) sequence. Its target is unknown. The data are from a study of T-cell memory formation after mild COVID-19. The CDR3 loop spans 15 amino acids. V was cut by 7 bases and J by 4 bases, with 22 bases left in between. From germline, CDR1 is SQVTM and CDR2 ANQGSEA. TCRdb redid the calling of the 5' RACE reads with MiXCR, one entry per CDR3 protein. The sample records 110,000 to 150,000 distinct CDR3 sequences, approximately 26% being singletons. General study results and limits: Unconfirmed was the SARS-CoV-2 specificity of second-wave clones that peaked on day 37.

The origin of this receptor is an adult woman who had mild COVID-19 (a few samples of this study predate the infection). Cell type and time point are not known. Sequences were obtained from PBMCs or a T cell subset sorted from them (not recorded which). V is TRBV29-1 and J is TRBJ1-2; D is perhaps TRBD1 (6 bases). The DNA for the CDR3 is TGCAGCGCGGGGGACTGGGGGGGACAAGGCTATGGCTACACCTTC. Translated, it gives CSAGDWGGQGYGYTF.